The rows below give T cell receptor beta chains drawn from one sample of a study of control samples from healthy donors and cancer patients. Assay: immunoSEQ multiplex PCR; the TCRdb copy retains only in-frame clones and omits some. The sample has about 120,000 clones; over 90% are singletons. Sequencing input: blood. Receptors were obtained from a man younger than 45 in good health. The CDR3 runs from the conserved cysteine through the conserved F or W. D genes are given only for firm matches. Clone size, where shown, is once, few, many, or a class for clones that have expanded.

D,V,size,J,DNA,CDR3
-,TRBV3-1/TRBV3-2,-,TRBJ1-1,TGTGCCAGCAGCCAAGTGTTAGGTACTGAAGCTTTCTTT,CASSQVLGTEAFF
-,TRBV3-1/TRBV3-2,-,TRBJ2-5,TGTGCCAGCAGCCTGACTGCAGGTCTGGAGACCCAGTACTTC,CASSLTAGLETQYF
-,TRBV14,-,TRBJ2-1,TGTGCCAGCAGCCAAGTTGGAGGGTTTGAGCAGTTCTTC,CASSQVGGFEQFF
TRBD1,TRBV24-1,-,TRBJ2-3,TGTGCCACCAGTACCAGGGGGTGGGGCACAGATACGCAGTATTTT,CATSTRGWGTDTQYF
TRBD1,TRBV11-2,-,TRBJ1-1,TGTGCCAGCAGCTTTCCAGGGGGAAGGGACACTGAAGCTTTCTTT,CASSFPGGRDTEAFF
-,TRBV5-5,-,TRBJ1-1,TGTGCCAGCAGCTTGTCAGGGGTAATGAACACTGAAGCTTTCTTT,CASSLSGVMNTEAFF
-,TRBV10-3,-,TRBJ2-5,TGTGCCATCACCCCCTCGCTAGGGAACGGAGAGACCCAGTACTTC,CAITPSLGNGETQYF
-,TRBV7-3,once,TRBJ2-5,TGTGCCAGCAGCTTGTCAGGGGAGACCCAGTACTTC,CASSLSGETQYF
-,TRBV24-1,-,TRBJ2-3,TGTGCCACCAGTGATTACCGGACAGCGGCAACAGATACGCAGTATTTT,CATSDYRTAATDTQYF
-,TRBV7-9,-,TRBJ1-1,TGTGCCAGCAGCTTAAACGCTCCCGGAGTGCGCGCCACTGAAGCTTTCTTT,CASSLNAPGVRATEAFF
-,TRBV11-1,-,TRBJ1-1,TGTGCCAGCAGCTTAGCGCCGGGGAACACTGAAGCTTTCTTT,CASSLAPGNTEAFF
-,TRBV28,-,TRBJ1-2,TGTGCCAGCAGTTTACGTAAAAGGGACTATGGCTACACCTTC,CASSLRKRDYGYTF
-,TRBV6-5,-,TRBJ2-5,TGTGCCAGCGGCCGGCACCGGTGGGAGACCCAGTACTTC,CASGRHRWETQYF
-,TRBV7-3,-,TRBJ1-1,TGTGCCAGCAGCTTAGGACACTCGAACACTGAAGCTTTCTTT,CASSLGHSNTEAFF
-,TRBV18,-,TRBJ1-3,TGTGCCAGCTCACTAACAGGCTCTGGAAACACCATATATTTT,CASSLTGSGNTIYF
TRBD1,TRBV6-5,-,TRBJ1-3,TGTGCCAGCAGTCCAGGGGGTCGAAACACCATATATTTT,CASSPGGRNTIYF
TRBD2,TRBV7-6,-,TRBJ2-1,TGTGCCAGCAGTCTTCTAGCGGGTGAGCAGTTCTTC,CASSLLAGEQFF
TRBD2,TRBV15,once,TRBJ2-5,TGTGCCACCAGGCCGACTAGCGGGGCTCCCCAAGAGACCCAGTACTTC,CATRPTSGAPQETQYF
TRBD2,TRBV3-1/TRBV3-2,-,TRBJ2-5,TGTGCCAGCAGCCGACGACTAGCGGAGGGAGAGACCCAGTACTTC,CASSRRLAEGETQYF